One sample yielded the 16 T cell receptor beta chains listed below, sequenced in a study of blood T cell repertoires in COVID-19. Method: immunoSEQ multiplex PCR; TCRdb's copy keeps in-frame clones and lacks some. The data contain about 110,000 clones, 76% of them singletons. Sequenced sample: peripheral blood. The receptors originated from a man older than 75 with COVID-19, enrolled during active disease.

The rearrangement uses TRBV7-8 and TRBJ1-4; 9 bases agree with TRBD1. The germline CDR1 and CDR2 sequences are SGHVS and FQNEAQ. With 5 bases clipped from V and 8 bases from J, the junction kept 6 bases outside the gene matches. The CDR3 has 14 amino acids. CDR3 residues: CASSNDRGGEKLFF. The CDR3 DNA follows: TGTGCCAGCAGCAACGACAGGGGGGGAGAAAAACTGTTTTTT.

The chain's CDR3 is CASSLGIGTGGTSGKLFF. CDR3 nucleotides: TGTGCCAGCAGCCTGGGTATCGGGACAGGGGGAACCTCGGGAAAACTGTTTTTT. The chain employs TRBV7-9 and TRBJ1-4, with 11 bases identical to TRBD1. CDR3 length: 18 residues. Trimming took 5 bases from V and 10 from J; bases not matched to a gene: 18. In germline, CDR1 is SEHNR, CDR2 FQNEAQ (reference sequence).

V usage is TRBV3-1 (or the pseudogene TRBV3-2) and J usage is TRBJ1-5; D not resolved. Between the trimmed V and J ends, which lost 0 bases and 7 bases, there was a span of 4 bases. Germline CDR1 reads LGHDT; CDR2 reads YNNKEL (reference sequence). The CDR3 has 12 amino acids. This CDR3 is CASSQDRQPQHF. DNA of the CDR3: TGTGCCAGCAGCCAAGATCGGCAGCCCCAGCATTTT.

The chain employs TRBV5-6 and TRBJ2-1; 7 positions agree with TRBD1. CDR1 is SGHDT and CDR2 is YYEEEE in the germline V gene. The CDR3 covers 12 residues. J gave up 13 bases and V 3 bases, and 7 bases lay outside the gene matches. Here the CDR3 reads CASSSPGTAQFF. As DNA, the CDR3 is TGTGCCAGCAGCTCTCCCGGGACAGCCCAGTTCTTC.

The sample holds a few counts of this clone. The chain uses TRBV11-2 and TRBJ2-7, with D tentatively TRBD2 (5 bases). Germline values: CDR1 SGHAT, CDR2 FQNNGV. The length of the CDR3 is 13 residues. Trimming left V 5 bases short and J 0 bases short, with 8 bases between. The CDR3 sequence is CASSAGDSYEQYF. DNA of the CDR3: TGTGCCAGCAGCGCCGGGGACTCCTACGAGCAGTACTTC.

This clone turned up a few times. The chain has TRBV19 and TRBJ1-5, with unresolved D. Germline CDR1 LNHDA, CDR2 SQIVND (reference sequence). Deletions cut 4 bases from V and 5 bases from J, with 15 bases between. The CDR3 runs 15 residues. The CDR3 DNA is TGTGCCAGTAGTAGCTTCAAAAAAGCCGATCAGCCCCAGCATTTT. Translating it yields CASSSFKKADQPQHF. The full variable domain, with the rest looked up from reference TRBV19 and TRBJ1-5, is DGGITQSPKYLFRKEGQNVTLSCEQNLNHDAMYWYRQDPGQGLRLIYYSQIVNDFQKGDIAEGYSVSREKKESFPLTVTSAQKNPTAFYLCASSSFKKADQPQHFGDGTRLSIL.

The chain links TRBV7-9 to TRBJ1-1; TRBD1 is a possible D gene (6 bases). The V end was cut by 5 bases, the J end by 2 bases, with 12 bases between. CDR3 length: 14 amino acids. In germline, CDR1 is SEHNR, CDR2 FQNEAQ (reference sequence). The CDR3 sequence: CASSPQQGNTEAFF. The CDR3 nucleotides read TGTGCCAGCAGCCCCCAACAGGGTAACACTGAAGCTTTCTTT.

This clone was observed a handful of times. CDR3 loop: CAWSPPYDSRFSSYEQYF. The CDR3 DNA reads as TGTGCCTGGAGTCCCCCATACGACAGTCGCTTTAGCTCCTACGAGCAGTACTTC. J is TRBJ2-7 and V is TRBV30, with D perhaps matching TRBD1 (5 bases). Germline CDR1 is GTSNPN and CDR2 is SVGIG (reference sequence). Trimming took off 2 bases at V and 0 bases at J, with 23 bases between the two ends. CDR3 length: 18 residues.

This clone turned up a few times. The V call is TRBV10-3, the J call TRBJ2-1; no definite D call. V dropped 3 bases and J dropped 7 bases, with 7 bases sitting between them. The germline V gene has CDR1 ENHRY and CDR2 SYGVKD. CDR3 length equals 12 residues. CDR3 loop: CAISDPQNEQFF. Written as DNA, the CDR3 is TGTGCCATCAGTGATCCTCAGAATGAGCAGTTCTTC.

This clone was picked up a small number of times. The chain recombines TRBV19 with TRBJ2-5, with a tentative D call TRBD2 (5 bases). Trimming removed 3 bases at V and 3 bases at J, with 8 bases between. The CDR3 runs to 13 residues. Germline V gene lookup returns CDR1 LNHDA and CDR2 SQIVND (reference sequence). CDR3 amino acids: CASSMQEEETQYF. CDR3 bases: TGTGCCAGTAGTATGCAGGAGGAAGAGACCCAGTACTTC.

The rearrangement links TRBV7-2 to TRBJ2-1, with D perhaps matching TRBD2 (6 bases). Germline lookup yields CDR1 SGHTA and CDR2 FQGNSA. The CDR3 totals 15 residues. V was pared by 6 bases and J by 0 bases, with 12 bases between. The CDR3 sequence: CASSSGLPSYNEQFF. The CDR3 DNA sequence: TGTGCCAGCAGTTCTGGACTACCCTCCTACAATGAGCAGTTCTTC.

This chain uses TRBV19 with TRBJ2-7, with D tentatively TRBD2 (5 bases). Trimming took off 7 bases at V and 4 bases at J, with 17 bases between the two ends. From germline, CDR1 is LNHDA and CDR2 SQIVND (reference sequence). The CDR3 loop spans 14 amino acids. CDR3 region: CASNPGITSYEQYF. CDR3 nucleotide sequence: TGTGCCAGTAACCCCGGGATCACATCATACGAGCAGTACTTC. Full variable domain (outside the CDR3, taken from reference TRBV19 and TRBJ2-7): DGGITQSPKYLFRKEGQNVTLSCEQNLNHDAMYWYRQDPGQGLRLIYYSQIVNDFQKGDIAEGYSVSREKKESFPLTVTSAQKNPTAFYLCASNPGITSYEQYFGPGTRLTVT.

The chain couples TRBV6-5 to TRBJ2-7; D gene uncertain. The CDR3 loop spans 13 amino acids. Germline CDR1 MNHEY, CDR2 SVGAGI. Trimming left V 5 bases short and J 5 bases short, with 13 bases between. This CDR3 reads CASSITLVHEQYF. In nucleotides, the CDR3 is TGTGCCAGCAGTATAACCCTAGTCCACGAGCAGTACTTC.

The chain is built from TRBV10-3 and TRBJ2-1, with 10 bases lining up with TRBD2. The germline CDR1 and CDR2 sequences are ENHRY and SYGVKD. This CDR3 is built from 15 residues. V was pared by 6 bases and J by 4 bases, with 6 bases of the junction left unmatched. CDR3 sequence (DNA): TGTGCCATCAGGGACGGGACTAGCGCGTACAATGAGCAGTTCTTC. Residues: CAIRDGTSAYNEQFF.

The chain couples TRBV10-2 to TRBJ1-6, with D unresolved. Germline CDR1 WSHSY, CDR2 SAAADI. Trimming removed 6 bases at V and 8 bases at J, with 11 bases between. This CDR3 has 13 residues. The CDR3 loop is CASRSGLHSPLHF. The CDR3 DNA reads TGCGCCAGCAGGTCGGGTCTTCATTCACCCCTCCACTTT.

This chain links TRBV20-1 with TRBJ1-2, with a possible D match to TRBD1 (5 bases). The CDR3 extends over 11 amino acids. Germline assignment: CDR1 DFQATT and CDR2 SNEGSKA (reference sequence). V lost 4 bases and J 8 bases, leaving 11 bases between the germline ends. CDR3 sequence: CSAKGVKGYTF. DNA for the CDR3: TGCAGTGCTAAAGGGGTGAAAGGCTACACCTTC.